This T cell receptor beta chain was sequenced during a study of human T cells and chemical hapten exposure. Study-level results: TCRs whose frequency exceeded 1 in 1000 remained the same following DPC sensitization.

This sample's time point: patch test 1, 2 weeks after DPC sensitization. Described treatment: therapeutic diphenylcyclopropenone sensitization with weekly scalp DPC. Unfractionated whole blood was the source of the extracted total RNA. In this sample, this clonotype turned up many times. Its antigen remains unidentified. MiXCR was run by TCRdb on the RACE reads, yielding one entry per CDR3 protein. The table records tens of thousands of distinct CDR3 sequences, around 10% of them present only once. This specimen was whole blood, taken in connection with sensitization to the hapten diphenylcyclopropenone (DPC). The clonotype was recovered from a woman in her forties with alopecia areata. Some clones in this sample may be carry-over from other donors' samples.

The CDR3 loop reads CASERDRVTGELFF. The CDR3 nucleotides are TGTGCCAGCGAAAGGGACAGGGTCACCGGGGAGCTGTTTTTT. The chain links TRBV6-6 to TRBJ2-2; 9 bases align to TRBD1. V shed 8 bases and J 4 bases; nucleotides not matched to a gene: 5. The CDR3 length is 14 residues. Per the germline V gene, CDR1 is MNHNY and CDR2 is SVGAGI (reference sequence).